This TCR beta chain stems from a study of blood T cell repertoires in COVID-19 (dated by TCRdb to 2019 to 2021). For the study in its entirety: Samples covering the acute and convalescent phases of COVID-19 were provided by collaborators in the United States, Italy and Spain. The material from the prospective study consisted of cDNA or gDNA derived from T cells, B-cell-depleted T cells, or PBMCs. Subjects who had been exposed to COVID-19, were actively infected with it, or had recovered from it provided the deeply sampled blood TCRbeta repertoires that made up the dataset. The repertoires were made available in a free public database intended to serve as a resource for research on the immune response to SARS-CoV-2. The samples were drawn from two sources: the first 160 participants of the ongoing ImmuneRACE study, and 1,254 subjects contributed by 6 global collaborators. The sample metadata nearly always contained a de-identified subject ID, COVID-19 status, age in years and sex. Where available, HLA class I and class II types were taken from metadata supplied by the sample provider and were not determined by assay-based typing.

What the study reported, not specific to this receptor: How much clinical and demographic metadata was included differed by source and by participant, and the metadata was provided uncurated.

On this clone: Its specific antigen is unknown. Base qualities are missing; no much larger clone stands one base away.

Enrolling through a virtual design, the prospective study's participants ranged in age from about 18 to 89 years and lived across 24 United States geographic areas. To assign participants to cohorts, the prospective study relied on clinical history that participants themselves reported in a screening survey and a study questionnaire. Recovered participants in ImmuneRACE Cohort 3 were defined as having two consecutive negative NP/OP PCR tests, clearance from a healthcare professional, or resolution of symptoms. Mobile phlebotomists in the prospective study collected whole blood, serum and a nasopharyngeal or oropharyngeal swab from every participant. Participants in the prospective study had the option to provide additional blood draws and questionnaires over a roughly two-month period. Blood samples from the prospective study were shipped frozen or at room temperature prior to DNA extraction. Trimmed from V: 6 bases; trimmed from J: 7 bases; junction bases lacking a gene match: 5. The cysteine opens and the phenylalanine closes a CDR3 of 12 amino acids. Only CDR3 DNA remains: 36 bases, in frame from the first base. CDR1 MDHEN and CDR2 SYDVKM are derived from the germline V gene.

TCRbeta CDR3 regions were amplified from genomic DNA by means of the immunoSEQ Assay, a bias-controlled multiplex PCR. The authors' analysis ran thus. The number of nucleated cells in each sample was estimated from the amplification of reference gene primers within the assay. Sequence reads were collapsed and filtered to measure the absolute abundance of every unique TCRbeta CDR3 rearrangement. For each sample, productive Simpson clonality was calculated as the square root of Simpson's diversity index across productive rearrangements. Sourced from immuneACCESS, this table was stored by TCRdb with only in-frame sequences that have V and J called. A share of the clones is absent; for the studies checked, an unresolved V gene accounts for under half, and the remainder has no known explanation. V and J calls and clone size are as listed in that table; D and trimming were resolved from the DNA. The sample includes roughly 290,000 clones, with 80% to 90% observed a single time. Approximately 4.2% of the sample rests with the top ten.

Recombination linked TRBV28 to TRBJ1-2, with 7 bases aligning to TRBD1. The sequenced sample consisted of PBMCs or T cells enriched from blood (not recorded which). This TCR derives from a woman aged 25 to 45 who had recovered from COVID-19. In nucleotide form, the sequence is TGTGCCAGCAGGGGACAGTCAGGTGGCTACACCTTC. It translates to CASRGQSGGYTF.